The next 17 T cell receptor beta chains were all read from a single sample in a study of blood T cell repertoires in COVID-19. The repertoire was sequenced with immunoSEQ multiplex PCR; TCRdb's copy has only in-frame clones and lacks some. The sample lists tens of thousands of clones, 82% seen once, with 10% in the top ten. Sequenced: peripheral blood. All receptors come from a man in his sixties with acute or convalescent COVID-19.

This clone has more than one count but fewer than ten. The chain's CDR3 is CASRGGGRTNTGELFF. The CDR3 DNA reads as TGTGCCAGCAGGGGAGGGGGGCGGACGAACACCGGGGAGCTGTTTTTT. The chain uses TRBV7-8 and TRBJ2-2; D perhaps matches TRBD2 (7 bases). CDR3 length equals 16 residues. The germline V gene has CDR1 SGHVS and CDR2 FQNEAQ. V lost 6 bases and J lost 0, with 14 bases in between.

A few counts support this clone. The CDR3 sequence: CASTRQGGGYTF. The CDR3 coding sequence is TGTGCCAGCACAAGACAGGGCGGCGGCTACACCTTC. The chain joins TRBV2 to TRBJ1-2, with 7 nucleotides matching TRBD1. Germline V lookup: CDR1 SNHLY, CDR2 FYNNEI. This CDR3 spans 12 amino acids. Trimming at V came to 7 bases and at J to 8 bases, leaving 7 bases not matched to a gene.

This clone was seen a few times. This rearrangement joins TRBV7-2 to TRBJ2-7; TRBD1 matches at 10 bases. Germline V CDR1 and CDR2: SGHTA, FQGNSA. V was clipped by 3 bases and J by 5 bases; unmatched bases: 7. The length of the CDR3 is 15 residues. The CDR3 sequence is CASSFRQGAGDEQYF. As DNA, the CDR3 is TGTGCCAGCAGCTTTAGACAGGGGGCGGGAGACGAGCAGTACTTC.

This chain uses TRBV7-2 with TRBJ1-1, with 10 bases that match TRBD1. V trimming: 2 bases; J trimming: 6 bases; junction bases outside the gene matches: 6. The CDR3 is 15 residues long. Per germline, CDR1 SGHTA and CDR2 FQGNSA. The CDR3 loop reads CASSLRGQGDAEAFF. The CDR3 DNA is TGTGCCAGCAGCTTAAGAGGACAGGGGGATGCTGAAGCTTTCTTT.

The gene calls are TRBV5-1 and TRBJ2-1, with TRBD2 matching over 15 bases. V trimming: 0 bases; J trimming: 9 bases; junction bases outside the gene matches: 16. CDR1 is SGHRS and CDR2 is YFSETQ in the germline V gene. The CDR3 has 20 residues. CDR3 in DNA: TGCGCCAGCAGCTTGGTGGCATCCGGGACTAGCGGGAGGAAAGAGGGTGAGCAGTTCTTC. This gives the protein CASSLVASGTSGRKEGEQFF.

The genes are TRBV5-4 and TRBJ2-7; 7 nucleotides line up with TRBD1. This CDR3 is 16 amino acids long. Trimming took 5 bases from V and 4 from J; bases not matched to a gene: 15. Germline values: CDR1 SGHNT, CDR2 YYREEE (reference sequence). CDR3 region: CASSPGGTAAFYEQYF. In DNA form, the CDR3 reads TGTGCCAGCAGTCCAGGTGGGACAGCGGCTTTTTACGAGCAGTACTTC.

This chain links TRBV2 with TRBJ2-7, with D possibly TRBD2 on 5 matching bases. The CDR3 sequence is 15 residues long. Germline CDR1 and CDR2: SNHLY and FYNNEI. The V end was cut by 4 bases, the J end by 0 bases, with 13 bases between. In nucleotides, the CDR3 is TGTGCCAGCAGTGGAGGGAGCCTATACTCCTACGAGCAGTACTTC. Its translation is CASSGGSLYSYEQYF.

This clone has a single count. This chain connects TRBV9 to TRBJ1-6, with TRBD1 identical over 7 bases. The CDR3 spans 15 residues. CDR1 and CDR2 (germline): SGDLS, YYNGEE. With 4 bases clipped from V and 10 bases from J, the junction kept 11 bases outside the gene matches. The CDR3 nucleotides read TGTGCCAGCAGCACGCTACAGGGGCCAGAATCACCCCTCCACTTT. Protein sequence: CASSTLQGPESPLHF.

The gene calls are TRBV5-1 and TRBJ2-2; a weak D match, TRBD1 (5 bases). From germline, CDR1 is SGHRS and CDR2 YFSETQ. Trimming shortened V by 10 bases and J by 2 bases, and 15 bases separated the two germline ends. The CDR3 sequence is 14 residues long. The CDR3 sequence is CAAQVTINTGELFF. The CDR3 DNA sequence: TGCGCCGCACAGGTTACTATCAACACCGGGGAGCTGTTTTTT.

V and J are TRBV6-2 or TRBV6-3 and TRBJ1-1; TRBD1 is a possible D gene (6 bases). Trimming cost V 5 bases and J 1 base, with 11 bases left between them. CDR1 is MNHEY and CDR2 is SVGEGT in the germline V gene. This CDR3 spans 14 amino acids. The CDR3 reads CASSRDRTNTEAFF. The CDR3 bases are TGTGCCAGCAGTCGAGACAGGACGAACACTGAAGCTTTCTTT.

This clone was found a few times. V is TRBV19 and J is TRBJ1-5; TRBD1 matches at 8 bases. The CDR3 contains 14 residues. Per germline, CDR1 LNHDA and CDR2 SQIVND (reference sequence). V was pared by 3 bases and J by 7 bases, with 5 bases of the junction left unmatched. CDR3 sequence: CASSIGTGRQPQHF. CDR3 nucleotide sequence: TGTGCCAGTAGTATTGGGACAGGACGACAGCCCCAGCATTTT.

This sequence joins TRBV14 and TRBJ1-2; weak D call: TRBD1 (6 bases). The CDR3 runs 14 residues. Trimming left V 1 base short and J 4 bases short, with 10 bases between. Germline-derived CDR1 and CDR2 are SGHDN and FVKESK. CDR3 sequence (DNA): TGTGCCAGCAGCCAAGGGGGGGGCGGCTATGGCTACACCTTC. The encoded protein is CASSQGGGGYGYTF. The full variable domain, in which reference TRBV14 and TRBJ1-2 provide the parts outside the CDR3, is EAGVTQFPSHSVIEKGQTVTLRCDPISGHDNLYWYRRVMGKEIKFLLHFVKESKQDESGMPNNRFLAERTGGTYSTLKVQPAELEDSGVYFCASSQGGGGYGYTFGSGTRLTVV.

This clone appeared a few times. The CDR3: CASSLRQYSNQPQHF. The CDR3 nucleotides read TGTGCCAGCAGCTTGAGACAGTATAGCAATCAGCCCCAGCATTTT. This chain links TRBV5-7 with TRBJ1-5, with D possibly TRBD1 on 5 matching bases. TRBV5-7 is treated as an ORF (open reading frame) with a function not yet certain. The CDR3 covers 15 residues. Trimming removed 1 base from V and 0 bases from J, with 8 bases in between.

This clone occurred a few times. This chain links TRBV7-6 with TRBJ1-4, with 10 bases matching TRBD1. In germline, CDR1 is SGHVS, CDR2 FNYEAQ. This CDR3 is built from 15 residues. J lost 8 bases, V lost 4 bases, and 7 bases had no gene match. The CDR3 DNA is TGTGCCAGCAGCTCCCAGGGACAGGGGAGAGAAAAACTGTTTTTT. It encodes CASSSQGQGREKLFF.

The chain couples TRBV7-9 to TRBJ2-3, with 11 positions matching TRBD2. The germline V gene encodes CDR1 SEHNR and CDR2 FQNEAQ (reference sequence). The CDR3 extends over 15 amino acids. V lost 6 bases to trimming and J lost 5 bases; unmatched junction nucleotides: 7. CDR3 sequence reads: CASSISGGVGDTQYF. The DNA for the CDR3 is TGTGCCAGCAGTATTAGCGGGGGGGTAGGAGATACGCAGTATTTT.

The chain is built from TRBV3-1 (or the pseudogene TRBV3-2) and TRBJ2-7; D is perhaps TRBD2 (6 bases). The CDR3 loop spans 19 amino acids. Trimming took off 0 bases at V and 0 bases at J, with 21 bases between the two ends. Germline lookup yields CDR1 LGHDT and CDR2 YNNKEL (reference sequence). The CDR3 spells CASSQEKRLASASSYEQYF. CDR3 DNA: TGTGCCAGCAGCCAAGAGAAGCGGCTAGCGAGTGCCTCCTCCTACGAGCAGTACTTC.

This chain joins TRBV12-5 and TRBJ2-1; D is unclear. This CDR3 is built from 13 residues. V was clipped by 3 bases and J by 6 bases, with 9 bases between them. Per germline, CDR1 LGHNT and CDR2 FRNRAP. The CDR3 sequence is CASGFHLANEQFF. DNA of the CDR3: TGTGCTAGTGGTTTCCACCTGGCCAATGAGCAGTTCTTC. Together with reference TRBV12-5 and TRBJ2-1, the CDR3 gives the full variable domain: DARVTQTPRHKVTEMGQEVTMRCQPILGHNTVFWYRQTMMQGLELLAYFRNRAPLDDSGMPKDRFSAEMPDATLATLKIQPSEPRDSAVYFCASGFHLANEQFFGPGTRLTVL.